The T cell receptor (beta chain) under discussion was sequenced for a study of OX40 agonist ivuxolimab in advanced cancers. About the study: Three patients responded partially, comprising one with hepatocellular carcinoma and two with cutaneous melanoma.

In the case of this clone: Antigen specificity is unknown.

Study findings and constraints: In CD8+ T cells, expanded clones were on average more numerous than in CD4+.

J lost 1 base, V lost 5 bases, and 7 bases had no gene match. This CDR3 region has 15 residues. Germline V gene data show CDR1 as MNHEY and CDR2 as SVGAGI. Libraries were prepared by immunoSEQ multiplex PCR; TCRdb keeps only in-frame clonotypes and omits some of them. The table shows 40,000 or so clones, with more than 80% occurring only once. The sequencing used CD4+ or CD8+ T cells sorted from blood, collected in a trial of the OX40 agonist ivuxolimab. The chain combines TRBV6-5 with TRBJ1-1; 7 bases match TRBD1. This sequence was found in an adult with an advanced solid tumor such as melanoma, head and neck, liver or kidney cancer. Here the CDR3 reads CASSGSGQQNTEAFF. For the CDR3, the DNA is TGTGCCAGCAGTGGCTCGGGACAGCAGAACACTGAAGCTTTCTTT.